One sample yielded the 28 T cell receptor beta chains listed below, sequenced in a study of PD-L1 blockade in urothelial cancer (dated by TCRdb to 2016 to 2017). The library was obtained by the immunoSEQ multiplex PCR assay. TCRdb mirrors the immuneACCESS table, restricted to in-frame sequences. Some clones are absent from its copies; in checked studies, under half trace to an unresolved V gene, and the reason for the others is unknown. The sample yields 70,000 or so clones; roughly 91% were counted once. The ten largest clones represent about 3.2% of the sample. Sequencing was performed on PBMCs, taken around atezolizumab (anti-PD-L1) treatment. The receptor source for this set is a man aged 55-75 years with urothelial cancer.

The V gene is TRBV4-1, the J gene TRBJ1-3, with D perhaps matching TRBD1 (6 bases). Deletions cut 0 bases from V and 4 bases from J, with 13 bases between. Germline V gene sequence: CDR1 MGHRA, CDR2 YSYEKL. This CDR3 has 16 residues. This chain's CDR3 is CASSQEGRDTGNTIYF. The CDR3 DNA sequence: TGCGCCAGCAGCCAAGAGGGTAGGGACACAGGAAACACCATATATTTT.

This clone was detected only once. The chain has TRBV7-8 and TRBJ2-1; 8 bases match TRBD2. CDR3 length: 16 amino acids. In germline, CDR1 is SGHVS, CDR2 FQNEAQ. V lost 2 bases, J lost 8 bases, and 11 bases stayed unmatched. CDR3 residues: CASSLRVAGNRDEQFF. The CDR3 coding sequence is TGTGCCAGCAGCTTACGGGTAGCGGGGAATCGTGATGAGCAGTTCTTC.

This chain connects TRBV6-5 to TRBJ1-1, with 10 bases aligning to TRBD1. This CDR3 spans 15 amino acids. Per germline, CDR1 MNHEY and CDR2 SVGAGI. V lost 6 bases and J lost 4; bases outside the gene matches: 8. In nucleotides, the CDR3 is TGTGCCAGCAGGCCGGGACAGGGGAGTAGCACTGAAGCTTTCTTT. It yields the protein CASRPGQGSSTEAFF.

This clone was seen a few times. This chain connects TRBV6-5 to TRBJ1-2; D is unclear. The V and J ends lost 2 bases and 6 bases respectively, with 16 bases between them. Germline lookup yields CDR1 MNHEY and CDR2 SVGAGI. The CDR3 runs 15 residues. CDR3 protein: CASSYREGHRNGYTF. CDR3 coding DNA: TGTGCCAGCAGTTACAGGGAGGGTCATAGAAATGGCTACACCTTC.

This chain joins TRBV6-1 and TRBJ1-5; a possible D gene is TRBD1 (5 bases). The V end was cut by 7 bases, the J end by 0 bases, with 10 bases between. CDR1 MNHNS and CDR2 SASEGT come from the germline V gene. The CDR3 loop spans 14 amino acids. CDR3 DNA sequence: TGTGCCAGCACACAGGACGATAGCAATCAGCCCCAGCATTTT. It translates to CASTQDDSNQPQHF.

The rearrangement joins TRBV28 to TRBJ1-1; a weak D match, TRBD1 (5 bases). Looked up from germline, CDR1 is MDHEN and CDR2 is SYDVKM. Between the trimmed V and J ends, which lost 7 bases and 4 bases, there was a span of 10 bases. The CDR3 spans 12 residues. In nucleotides, the CDR3 is TGTGCCAGCACCCCCCAGGGCACTGAAGCTTTCTTT. Protein: CASTPQGTEAFF.

V is TRBV7-6 and J is TRBJ2-3; 7 bases agree with TRBD2. CDR1 is SGHVS and CDR2 is FNYEAQ in the germline V gene. V lost 5 bases and J lost 3; bases outside the gene matches: 11. The CDR3 spans 16 residues. The CDR3 DNA sequence: TGTGCCAGCAGCCGTAGAGTCCGGGGGGAAACAGATACGCAGTATTTT. This gives the protein CASSRRVRGETDTQYF.

This chain uses TRBV28 with TRBJ2-7, with TRBD1 identical over 7 bases. The V and J ends lost 6 bases and 2 bases, in that order; junction bases with no gene match: 10. Germline CDR1 MDHEN, CDR2 SYDVKM. The CDR3 is 15 residues long. This CDR3 reads CASSPPGTVAYEQYF. CDR3 sequence (DNA): TGTGCCAGCAGCCCGCCCGGGACAGTTGCCTACGAGCAGTACTTC.

This chain connects TRBV19 to TRBJ1-2; TRBD1 matches at 11 bases. The germline V gene has CDR1 LNHDA and CDR2 SQIVND (reference sequence). The CDR3 runs 14 residues. J lost 2 bases, V lost 6 bases, and 2 bases had no gene match. CDR3 region: CASRDRGRNYGYTF. CDR3 nucleotides: TGTGCCAGTAGGGACAGGGGGCGAAACTATGGCTACACCTTC.

This chain links TRBV5-1 with TRBJ2-1, with 10 positions matching TRBD1. The CDR3 contains 18 residues. The V and J ends lost 2 bases and 0 bases, in that order; junction bases with no gene match: 8. Germline V gene data show CDR1 as SGHRS and CDR2 as YFSETQ. CDR3 region: CASSFQGQGSSSYNEQFF. DNA for the CDR3: TGCGCCAGCAGCTTTCAGGGACAGGGGTCGAGCTCCTACAATGAGCAGTTCTTC.

This chain links TRBV5-1 with TRBJ2-7; D unclear. This CDR3 contains 13 residues. Germline CDR1 is SGHRS and CDR2 is YFSETQ. Trimming took off 0 bases at V and 2 bases at J, with 6 bases between the two ends. CDR3 DNA sequence: TGCGCCAGCAGCTTGGATCCAGCCTACGAGCAGTACTTC. The encoded protein is CASSLDPAYEQYF. Based on the CDR3 plus reference TRBV5-1 and TRBJ2-7, the full variable domain is KAGVTQTPRYLIKTRGQQVTLSCSPISGHRSVSWYQQTPGQGLQFLFEYFSETQRNKGNFPGRFSGRQFSNSRSEMNVSTLELGDSALYLCASSLDPAYEQYFGPGTRLTVT.

J is TRBJ1-5 and V is TRBV19, with D uncertain. The CDR3 sequence is 16 residues long. Germline CDR1 and CDR2: LNHDA and SQIVND (reference sequence). V was shortened by 4 bases and J by 2 bases, with 15 bases between the two germline ends. Here the CDR3 reads CASSTAARSGNQPQHF. In DNA form, the CDR3 reads TGTGCCAGTAGTACGGCGGCACGCAGTGGCAATCAGCCCCAGCATTTT.

This clone was counted a single time. The chain joins TRBV18 to TRBJ2-3; 8 bases fit TRBD2. The junction had 3 bases not matched to a gene; V was cut back by 0 bases and J by 4 bases. The V gene's germline CDR1 is KGHSH and CDR2 LQKENI. The CDR3 has 15 residues. Here the CDR3 DNA reads TGTGCCAGCTCACCACCGGCGGGGGGTCCAGATACGCAGTATTTT. The encoded protein is CASSPPAGGPDTQYF.

This clone showed up just a few times. This CDR3 is CASSQPGQGGKYEQYF. CDR3 nucleotide sequence: TGCGCCAGCAGCCAACCGGGACAGGGAGGAAAATACGAGCAGTACTTC. The chain recombines TRBV4-1 with TRBJ2-7; 9 positions agree with TRBD1. Germline loops: CDR1 MGHRA, CDR2 YSYEKL. This CDR3 contains 16 residues. Trimming took 2 bases from V and 4 from J; bases not matched to a gene: 9.

The V call is TRBV10-3, the J call TRBJ2-2, with D unclear. CDR3 length: 14 amino acids. Trimming left V 3 bases short and J 1 base short, with 6 bases between. Germline CDR1 ENHRY, CDR2 SYGVKD. The CDR3 DNA reads as TGTGCCATCAGTGAATCCGGGAACACCGGGGAGCTGTTTTTT. It encodes CAISESGNTGELFF.

The chain has TRBV18 and TRBJ2-7; the match to TRBD1 covers 7 bases. The CDR3 spans 13 residues. Per germline, CDR1 KGHSH and CDR2 LQKENI. V shed 5 bases, J shed 9 bases, and the junction held 10 bases outside the gene matches. As DNA, the CDR3 is TGTGCCAGCTCAGACCGACAGGGCGGCGGGCAGTACTTC. Protein product: CASSDRQGGGQYF.

V usage is TRBV2 and J usage is TRBJ2-5; 7 nucleotides agree with TRBD1. Germline CDR1 reads SNHLY; CDR2 reads FYNNEI. Trimming at V came to 3 bases and at J to 2 bases, leaving 6 bases not matched to a gene. The CDR3 sequence is 15 residues long. CDR3 protein: CASSEPGQMQETQYF. Here the CDR3 DNA reads TGTGCCAGCAGTGAGCCGGGACAGATGCAAGAGACCCAGTACTTC.

For the CDR3, the DNA is TGTGCCAGCAGCTTGGGGGTGAGGAGCAATCAGCCCCAGCATTTT. Protein product: CASSLGVRSNQPQHF. The gene calls are TRBV5-6 and TRBJ1-5; D is unclear. This CDR3 has 15 amino acids. The ends were cut back, 0 bases at V and 1 base at J, with 8 bases in the middle. Germline assignment: CDR1 SGHDT and CDR2 YYEEEE.

The table lists this clone with a count of one. The J gene is TRBJ1-6, the V gene TRBV11-2, with 8 positions matching TRBD1. Germline V gene sequence: CDR1 SGHAT, CDR2 FQNNGV. The CDR3 totals 15 residues. After removal of 2 bases from V and 8 bases from J, the junction contained 5 bases not matched to a gene. CDR3: CASSLSPGGDSPLHF. The CDR3 DNA reads TGTGCCAGCAGCTTAAGCCCAGGGGGCGATTCACCCCTCCACTTT.

The chain uses TRBV29-1 and TRBJ1-2; possibly TRBD1 for D (6 bases). The germline gives CDR1 SQVTM, CDR2 ANQGSEA. The length of the CDR3 is 13 residues. V shed 4 bases and J shed 7 bases, with 16 bases lying between them. CDR3 sequence: CSVVEGGRSGYTF. The DNA for the CDR3 is TGCAGCGTTGTTGAGGGGGGGCGGTCTGGCTACACCTTC.

This sequence joins TRBV9 and TRBJ2-7, with D possibly TRBD1 on 6 matching bases. CDR1 SGDLS and CDR2 YYNGEE come from the germline V gene. The CDR3 consists of 15 residues. The V gene lost 4 bases and the J gene lost 2 bases, with 16 bases spanning the gap. The CDR3 loop reads CASSTSQGPTYEQYF. In DNA, the CDR3 is TGTGCCAGCAGCACTTCACAGGGCCCAACCTACGAGCAGTACTTC.

V gene TRBV9 combines with J gene TRBJ2-7; 8 nucleotides agree with TRBD2. J was trimmed by 7 bases and V by 0 bases; bases with no gene match: 9. Germline V gene data show CDR1 as SGDLS and CDR2 as YYNGEE. This CDR3 is 15 amino acids long. The CDR3 region has the DNA TGTGCCAGCAGCGTAGCGGGAGGGCCTTCCGGTGAGCAGTACTTC. It translates to CASSVAGGPSGEQYF.

This clone came up a few times. The CDR3, as DNA: TGTGCCAGCAGTGAATCCGGGGACTACAATGAGCAGTTCTTC. This encodes CASSESGDYNEQFF. The V call is TRBV25-1, the J call TRBJ2-1; a possible D gene is TRBD2 (5 bases). V lost 1 base to trimming and J lost 3 bases, with 7 bases between them. CDR3 length equals 14 residues. Germline CDR1 is MGHDK and CDR2 is SYGVNS.

This sequence joins TRBV6-1 and TRBJ2-2; TRBD1 matches 7 bases. The CDR3 covers 14 residues. Per the germline V gene, CDR1 is MNHNS and CDR2 is SASEGT. Germline trimming cut 6 bases from V and 6 bases from J; bases unmatched to any gene: 7. As DNA, the CDR3 is TGTGCCAGCAGGGAACACAGGGGTTCCGGGGAGCTGTTTTTT. Encoded protein: CASREHRGSGELFF.

The chain employs TRBV9 and TRBJ1-6, with 11 bases lining up with TRBD1. V lost 3 bases, J lost 8 bases, and 1 base stayed unmatched. This CDR3 is built from 14 residues. Germline loops: CDR1 SGDLS, CDR2 YYNGEE. The CDR3 region is CASSAGQGDSPLHF. The DNA of the CDR3 is TGTGCCAGCAGCGCGGGACAGGGGGATTCACCCCTCCACTTT.

This clone was seen only a few times. The chain joins TRBV5-1 to TRBJ1-3; D not resolved. With 5 bases removed from V and 1 base from J, the gap between germline ends came to 13 bases. The V gene's germline CDR1 is SGHRS and CDR2 YFSETQ. The CDR3 spans 15 residues. CDR3 sequence reads: CASRRIEGSGNTIYF. The CDR3 nucleotides are TGCGCCAGCAGGAGGATCGAGGGTTCTGGAAACACCATATATTTT.

V and J are TRBV9 and TRBJ2-2, with 11 bases fitting TRBD2. The CDR3 runs 15 residues. J was trimmed by 5 bases and V by 3 bases; bases with no gene match: 3. Germline CDR1 reads SGDLS; CDR2 reads YYNGEE. The DNA of the CDR3 is TGTGCCAGCAGCGATAGCGGGAGGGGGACCGGGGAGCTGTTTTTT. Translating gives CASSDSGRGTGELFF.

The J gene is TRBJ1-1, the V gene TRBV5-5; 12 bases are shared with TRBD1. This CDR3 region has 15 residues. Germline V gene sequence: CDR1 SGHKS, CDR2 YYEKEE (reference sequence). Germline trimming cut 4 bases from V and 1 base from J; bases unmatched to any gene: 2. The CDR3 loop is CASSLGQGANTEAFF. In DNA form, the CDR3 reads TGTGCCAGCAGCCTGGGACAGGGGGCGAACACTGAAGCTTTCTTT.